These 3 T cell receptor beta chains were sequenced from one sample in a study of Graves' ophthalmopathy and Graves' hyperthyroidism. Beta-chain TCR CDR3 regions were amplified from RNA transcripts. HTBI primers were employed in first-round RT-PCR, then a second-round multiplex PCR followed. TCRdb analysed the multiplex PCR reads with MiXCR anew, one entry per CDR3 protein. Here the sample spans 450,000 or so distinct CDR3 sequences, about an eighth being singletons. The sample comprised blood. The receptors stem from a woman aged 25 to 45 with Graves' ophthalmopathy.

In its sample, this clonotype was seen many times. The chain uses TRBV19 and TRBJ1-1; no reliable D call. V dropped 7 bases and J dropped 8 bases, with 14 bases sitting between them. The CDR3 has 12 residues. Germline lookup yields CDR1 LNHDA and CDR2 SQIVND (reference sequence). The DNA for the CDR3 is TGTGCCAGTACTTATCCGGGGTCGGAAGCTTTCTTT. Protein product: CASTYPGSEAFF. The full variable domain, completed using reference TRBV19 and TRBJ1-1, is DGGITQSPKYLFRKEGQNVTLSCEQNLNHDAMYWYRQDPGQGLRLIYYSQIVNDFQKGDIAEGYSVSREKKESFPLTVTSAQKNPTAFYLCASTYPGSEAFFGQGTRLTVV.

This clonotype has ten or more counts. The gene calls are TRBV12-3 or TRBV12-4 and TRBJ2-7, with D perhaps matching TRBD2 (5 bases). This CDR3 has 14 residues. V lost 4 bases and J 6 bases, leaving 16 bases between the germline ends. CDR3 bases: TGTGCCAGCAGTTCTAGCCAGTACCCCTCCGAGCAGTACTTC. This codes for CASSSSQYPSEQYF.

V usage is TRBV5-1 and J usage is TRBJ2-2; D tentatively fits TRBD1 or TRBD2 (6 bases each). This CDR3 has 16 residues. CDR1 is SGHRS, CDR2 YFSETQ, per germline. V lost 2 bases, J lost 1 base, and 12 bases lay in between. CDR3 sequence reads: CASSFLGGLNTGELFF. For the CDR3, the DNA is TGCGCCAGCAGCTTCTTGGGGGGCCTGAACACCGGGGAGCTGTTTTTT. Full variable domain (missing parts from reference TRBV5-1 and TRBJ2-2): KAGVTQTPRYLIKTRGQQVTLSCSPISGHRSVSWYQQTPGQGLQFLFEYFSETQRNKGNFPGRFSGRQFSNSRSEMNVSTLELGDSALYLCASSFLGGLNTGELFFGEGSRLTVL.